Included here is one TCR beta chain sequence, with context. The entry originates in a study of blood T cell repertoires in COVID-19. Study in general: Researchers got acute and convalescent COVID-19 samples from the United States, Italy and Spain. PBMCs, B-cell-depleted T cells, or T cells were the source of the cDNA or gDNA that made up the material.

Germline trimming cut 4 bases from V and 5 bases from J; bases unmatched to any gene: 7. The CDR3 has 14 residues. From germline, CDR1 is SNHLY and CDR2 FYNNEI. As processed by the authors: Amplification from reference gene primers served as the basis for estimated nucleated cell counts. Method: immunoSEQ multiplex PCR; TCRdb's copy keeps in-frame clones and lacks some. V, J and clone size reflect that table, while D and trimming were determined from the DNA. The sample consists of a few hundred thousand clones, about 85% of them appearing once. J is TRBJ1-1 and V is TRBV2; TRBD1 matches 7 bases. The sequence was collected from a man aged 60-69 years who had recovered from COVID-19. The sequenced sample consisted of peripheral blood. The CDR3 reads CASSVLRGQTEAFF. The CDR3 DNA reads TGTGCCAGCAGTGTTCTTAGGGGGCAGACTGAAGCTTTCTTT.